A single sample is the source of the 23 T cell receptor beta chains below, sequenced in a study of blood T cell repertoires in COVID-19. This table comes from immunoSEQ multiplex PCR, and its TCRdb copy is limited to in-frame clones, with some not included. In the table there are about 110,000 clones, about 80% of which are singletons. Sequenced input: peripheral blood. The receptors come from a woman older than 75 with active or convalescent COVID-19.

The chain links TRBV28 to TRBJ2-2, with D maybe TRBD1 (5 bases). The germline CDR1 and CDR2 sequences are MDHEN and SYDVKM. This CDR3 has 12 amino acids. Trimming removed 10 bases at V and 4 bases at J, with 10 bases between. The CDR3 region is CATDSGTGELFF. DNA of the CDR3: TGTGCCACTGACAGTGGCACCGGGGAGCTGTTTTTT. The full variable domain, in which reference TRBV28 and TRBJ2-2 provide the parts outside the CDR3, is DVKVTQSSRYLVKRTGEKVFLECVQDMDHENMFWYRQDPGLGLRLIYFSYDVKMKEKGDIPEGYSVSREKKERFSLILESASTNQTSMYLCATDSGTGELFFGEGSRLTVL.

The chain joins TRBV2 to TRBJ2-2; 8 bases map to TRBD1. The CDR3 extends over 13 amino acids. Germline lookup yields CDR1 SNHLY and CDR2 FYNNEI. V was pared by 10 bases and J by 7 bases, with 8 bases of the junction left unmatched. DNA of the CDR3: TGTGCCACGAAGGGACAGGTCAGCGGGGAGCTGTTTTTT. Translating gives CATKGQVSGELFF.

The V gene is TRBV28, the J gene TRBJ2-5; 7 nucleotides agree with TRBD1. Per the germline V gene, CDR1 is MDHEN and CDR2 is SYDVKM. This CDR3 is 16 amino acids long. V trimming: 7 bases; J trimming: 1 base; junction bases outside the gene matches: 12. CDR3 nucleotides: TGTGCCAGCACTTACCCCGGGACAGCCCTCCAAGAGACCCAGTACTTC. Translating it yields CASTYPGTALQETQYF.

The chain uses TRBV7-2 and TRBJ2-1; D perhaps matches TRBD2 (6 bases). The germline V gene encodes CDR1 SGHTA and CDR2 FQGNSA. CDR3 length equals 15 residues. V lost 6 bases and J lost 6, with 18 bases in between. CDR3 in amino acids: CASRSRPGVGNEQFF. The CDR3 DNA is TGTGCCAGCAGGTCCCGACCGGGAGTCGGCAATGAGCAGTTCTTC.

This clone showed up just once. The V and J genes are TRBV4-2 and TRBJ2-5; a weak D match, TRBD2 (6 bases). Between the trimmed V and J ends, which lost 1 base and 2 bases, there was a span of 14 bases. Germline V lookup: CDR1 LGHNA, CDR2 YNFKEQ. The CDR3 runs 16 residues. This CDR3 reads CASSQGASVIQETQYF. The CDR3 bases are TGTGCCAGCAGCCAAGGGGCTAGCGTAATACAAGAGACCCAGTACTTC.

The chain uses TRBV28 and TRBJ2-1; possibly TRBD2 for D (6 bases). The ends were cut back, 3 bases at V and 9 bases at J, with 18 bases in the middle. CDR3 length: 15 residues. Germline CDR1 reads MDHEN; CDR2 reads SYDVKM. The CDR3 DNA is TGTGCCAGCAGTTTGGGTCGGGAGTACTACGCTGAGCAGTTCTTC. Its protein is CASSLGREYYAEQFF.

The chain couples TRBV10-2 to TRBJ2-2; 12 bases are shared with TRBD2. The ends lost 5 bases at V and 1 base at J; junction bases unmatched: 2. The V gene's germline CDR1 is WSHSY and CDR2 SAAADI. This CDR3 has 16 amino acids. CDR3 protein: CASSRTSGMNTGELFF. Written as DNA, the CDR3 is TGCGCCAGCAGTCGGACTAGCGGGATGAACACCGGGGAGCTGTTTTTT.

This clone was counted between two and nine times. The rearrangement uses TRBV7-9 and TRBJ2-3; 10 nucleotides match TRBD2. The V segment lost 5 bases and the J segment 0 bases; nucleotides outside the gene matches: 11. CDR1 and CDR2 (germline): SEHNR, FQNEAQ (reference sequence). This CDR3 spans 18 amino acids. CDR3 nucleotides: TGTGCCAGCAGCCCGAAGCTCGGACTAGCGGCGAGCACAGATACGCAGTATTTT. This translates into CASSPKLGLAASTDTQYF.

The V and J genes are TRBV29-1 and TRBJ2-3, with 7 positions matching TRBD2. Germline assignment: CDR1 SQVTM and CDR2 ANQGSEA. The length of the CDR3 is 17 residues. The junction had 14 bases not matched to a gene; V was cut back by 5 bases and J by 0 bases. CDR3 protein: CSVWTRKGDSSTDTQYF. DNA of the CDR3: TGCAGCGTTTGGACTAGAAAAGGGGACTCTAGCACAGATACGCAGTATTTT.

The CDR3 is CASSPVKGWDTEAFF. CDR3 DNA sequence: TGTGCCAGCTCACCGGTTAAGGGGTGGGACACTGAAGCTTTCTTT. V and J are TRBV18 and TRBJ1-1; TRBD1 might be the D (5 bases). Trimming shortened V by 3 bases and J by 3 bases, and 14 bases separated the two germline ends. Germline assignment: CDR1 KGHSH and CDR2 LQKENI. This CDR3 has 15 amino acids.

The chain recombines TRBV11-3 with TRBJ2-7; weak D call: TRBD2 (5 bases). Trimming left V 2 bases short and J 2 bases short, with 19 bases between. This CDR3 has 17 residues. Germline CDR1 SGHNT, CDR2 YENEEA. CDR3 protein: CASSLPPATGSTYEQYF. Here the CDR3 DNA reads TGTGCCAGCAGCTTACCCCCGGCGACGGGATCTACCTACGAGCAGTACTTC.

The chain employs TRBV2 and TRBJ2-2; maybe TRBD2 (7 bases). The V and J ends lost 9 bases and 8 bases respectively, with 19 bases between them. Germline loops: CDR1 SNHLY, CDR2 FYNNEI. The CDR3 loop spans 14 amino acids. The CDR3 region is CASREGGDQGELFF. CDR3 nucleotide sequence: TGTGCCAGTAGAGAAGGGGGGGATCAAGGGGAGCTGTTTTTT.

This clone was seen a handful of times. V usage is TRBV28 and J usage is TRBJ1-5; D gene ambiguous. V was pared by 1 base and J by 0 bases, with 7 bases between. Germline CDR1 MDHEN, CDR2 SYDVKM. The CDR3 is 15 residues long. The CDR3 sequence is CASSLSIDSNQPQHF. CDR3 DNA: TGTGCCAGCAGTTTATCTATCGATAGCAATCAGCCCCAGCATTTT.

The genes are TRBV5-1 and TRBJ2-3; 7 nucleotides match TRBD2. CDR1 and CDR2 from the germline V gene are SGHRS and YFSETQ. Trimming cost V 5 bases and J 2 bases; bases outside gene matches: 2. The CDR3 consists of 13 residues. The CDR3 sequence: CASRLAVTDTQYF. The CDR3 DNA follows: TGCGCCAGCAGGCTAGCGGTCACAGATACGCAGTATTTT.

The chain couples TRBV7-8 to TRBJ1-2, with 7 nucleotides matching TRBD1. CDR1 SGHVS and CDR2 FQNEAQ come from the germline V gene. The CDR3 spans 17 residues. With V trimmed by 1 base and J by 4 bases, 12 bases remained unmatched. The CDR3 here is CASSLGLTTGSSYGYTF. For the CDR3, the DNA is TGTGCCAGCAGCTTAGGATTAACGACAGGGAGTAGCTATGGCTACACCTTC. Using reference TRBV7-8 and TRBJ1-2 for the parts outside the CDR3, the full variable domain is GAGVSQSPRYKVAKRGQDVALRCDPISGHVSLFWYQQALGQGPEFLTYFQNEAQLDKSGLPSDRFFAERPEGSVSTLKIQRTQQEDSAVYLCASSLGLTTGSSYGYTFGSGTRLTVV.

The chain is built from TRBV6-5 and TRBJ1-2; D call uncertain. Germline V gene lookup returns CDR1 MNHEY and CDR2 SVGAGI. V was clipped by 5 bases and J by 3 bases, with 13 bases between them. The CDR3 loop spans 14 amino acids. The CDR3 reads CASSTMSGYYGYTF. The CDR3 bases are TGTGCCAGCAGTACCATGTCGGGGTACTATGGCTACACCTTC.

The V gene is TRBV2, the J gene TRBJ1-1; no clear D gene. CDR1 is SNHLY, CDR2 FYNNEI, per germline. The CDR3 is made up of 14 amino acids. Trimming removed 7 bases from V and 4 bases from J, with 16 bases in between. CDR3 sequence (DNA): TGTGCCAGCACGAACGGTGCCTTCGGCACTGAAGCTTTCTTT. The encoded protein is CASTNGAFGTEAFF.

This rearrangement joins TRBV7-2 to TRBJ2-1; no clear D. The V gene's germline CDR1 is SGHTA and CDR2 FQGNSA. Trimming took 6 bases from V and 6 from J, leaving 15 bases between them. There are 14 residues in the CDR3. CDR3 sequence: CASSRVFPFNEQFF. The CDR3 nucleotides are TGTGCCAGCAGTCGGGTTTTCCCCTTCAATGAGCAGTTCTTC.

The chain joins TRBV20-1 to TRBJ2-6, with a possible D match to TRBD2 (5 bases). Trimming removed 3 bases from V and 3 bases from J, with 9 bases in between. Germline values: CDR1 DFQATT, CDR2 SNEGSKA (reference sequence). The CDR3 is 14 residues long. CDR3 residues: CSASSRVGANVLTF. CDR3 nucleotide sequence: TGCAGTGCTAGTTCGCGGGTTGGGGCCAACGTCCTGACTTTC.

The V and J genes are TRBV6-1 and TRBJ2-2; tentatively, D is TRBD2 (7 bases). V was clipped by 3 bases and J by 3 bases, with 17 bases between them. CDR1 MNHNS and CDR2 SASEGT come from the germline V gene. CDR3 size: 17 residues. This chain's CDR3 is CASSDSWGGKHTGELFF. The CDR3 DNA is TGTGCCAGCAGTGATAGTTGGGGGGGCAAGCACACCGGGGAGCTGTTTTTT.

The chain links TRBV7-3 to TRBJ2-2, with 8 bases identical to TRBD2. Germline trimming cut 5 bases from V and 7 bases from J; bases unmatched to any gene: 15. This CDR3 spans 17 amino acids. Looked up from germline, CDR1 is SGHTA and CDR2 is FQGTGA. The CDR3 coding sequence is TGTGCCAGCAGCCCTAACCCCTCGCGGGAGGCGAACGGGGAGCTGTTTTTT. This codes for CASSPNPSREANGELFF.

V usage is TRBV9 and J usage is TRBJ1-1, with 7 bases identical to TRBD1. The CDR3 has 15 residues. V was pared by 1 base and J by 6 bases, with 9 bases of the junction left unmatched. Germline V gives CDR1 SGDLS, CDR2 YYNGEE. The CDR3 DNA reads as TGTGCCAGCAGCGTATTTTCCCAGGGGGGTGCTGAAGCTTTCTTT. Protein sequence: CASSVFSQGGAEAFF.

The chain recombines TRBV30 with TRBJ1-1; D gene unclear. The V gene lost 4 bases and the J gene lost 10 bases, with 19 bases spanning the gap. CDR3 length: 13 amino acids. Germline V gene data show CDR1 as GTSNPN and CDR2 as SVGIG (reference sequence). The CDR3 here is CAWTTGGSWGAFF. CDR3 bases: TGTGCCTGGACCACCGGAGGGTCTTGGGGAGCTTTCTTT.